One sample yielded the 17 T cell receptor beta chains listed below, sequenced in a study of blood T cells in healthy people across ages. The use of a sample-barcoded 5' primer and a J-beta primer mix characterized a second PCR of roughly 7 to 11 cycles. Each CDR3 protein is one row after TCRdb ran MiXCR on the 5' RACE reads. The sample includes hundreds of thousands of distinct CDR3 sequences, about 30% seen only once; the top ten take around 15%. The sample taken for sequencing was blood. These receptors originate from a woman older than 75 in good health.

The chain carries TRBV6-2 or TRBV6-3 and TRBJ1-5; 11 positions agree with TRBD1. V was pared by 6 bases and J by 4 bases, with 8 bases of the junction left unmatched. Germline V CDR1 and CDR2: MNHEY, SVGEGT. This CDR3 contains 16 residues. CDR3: CASSHPGQGVNQPQHF. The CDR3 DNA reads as TGTGCCAGCAGCCACCCGGGACAGGGGGTAAATCAGCCCCAGCATTTT.

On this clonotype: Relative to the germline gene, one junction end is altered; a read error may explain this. The CDR3 region has the DNA TGTGCCACCACAACAGTAAGGACAGATACGGAGTATTTT. This gives the protein CATTTVRTDTEYF. J is TRBJ2-3 and V is TRBV12-3 or TRBV12-4, with D possibly matching TRBD1 (6 bases). The CDR3 has 13 amino acids.

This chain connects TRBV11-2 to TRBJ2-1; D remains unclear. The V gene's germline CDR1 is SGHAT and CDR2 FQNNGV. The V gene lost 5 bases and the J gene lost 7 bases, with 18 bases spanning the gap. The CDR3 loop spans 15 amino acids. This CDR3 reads CASSQTESRLNEQFF. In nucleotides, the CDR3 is TGTGCCAGCAGCCAAACTGAATCCAGATTGAATGAGCAGTTCTTC.

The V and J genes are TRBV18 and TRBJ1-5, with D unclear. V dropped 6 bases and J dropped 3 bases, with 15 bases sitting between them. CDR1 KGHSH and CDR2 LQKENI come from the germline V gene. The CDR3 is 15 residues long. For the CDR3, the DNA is TGTGCCAGCTCCCGCAGGACCTTCGCCAATCAGCCCCAGCATTTT. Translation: CASSRRTFANQPQHF.

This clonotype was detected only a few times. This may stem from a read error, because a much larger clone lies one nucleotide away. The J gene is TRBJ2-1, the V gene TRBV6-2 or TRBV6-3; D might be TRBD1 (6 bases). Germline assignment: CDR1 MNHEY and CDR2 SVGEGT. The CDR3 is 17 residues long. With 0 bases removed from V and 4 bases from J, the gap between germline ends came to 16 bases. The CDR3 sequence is CASSYSRGLRVYNEQFF. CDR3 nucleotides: TGTGCCAGCAGTTACTCGAGGGGGTTGCGGGTGTACAATGAGCAGTTCTTC.

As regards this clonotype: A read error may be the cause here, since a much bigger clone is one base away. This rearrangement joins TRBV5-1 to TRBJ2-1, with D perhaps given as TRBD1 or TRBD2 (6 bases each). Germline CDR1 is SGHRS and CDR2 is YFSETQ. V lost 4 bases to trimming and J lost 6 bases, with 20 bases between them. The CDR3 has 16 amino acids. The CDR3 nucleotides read TGCGCCAGCAGCCCGGGGGACACCTTAGGGGGCAATGAGCAGTTCTTC. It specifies CASSPGDTLGGNEQFF.

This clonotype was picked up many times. CDR3 sequence: CASTTTNFYGYTF. The CDR3 DNA reads as TGTGCCAGTACGACTACAAACTTCTATGGCTACACCTTC. The J gene is TRBJ1-2, the V gene TRBV6-2 or TRBV6-3; D is unclear. The V end lost 9 bases, the J end lost 4 bases, and 15 bases lay between the germline ends. The germline gives CDR1 MNHEY, CDR2 SVGEGT. The CDR3 has 13 amino acids.

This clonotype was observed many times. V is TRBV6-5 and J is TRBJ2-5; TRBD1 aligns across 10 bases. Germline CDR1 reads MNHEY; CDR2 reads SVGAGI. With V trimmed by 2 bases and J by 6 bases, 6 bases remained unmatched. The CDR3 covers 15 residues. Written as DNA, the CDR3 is TGTGCCAGCAGTTACCCGACAGGGGGCATGAAGACCCAGTACTTC. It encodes CASSYPTGGMKTQYF.

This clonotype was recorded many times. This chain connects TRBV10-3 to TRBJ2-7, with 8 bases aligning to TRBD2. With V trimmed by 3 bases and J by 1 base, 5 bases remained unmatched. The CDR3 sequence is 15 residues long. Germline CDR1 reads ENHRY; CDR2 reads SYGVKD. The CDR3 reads CAISDVTSASYEQYF. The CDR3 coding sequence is TGTGCCATCAGTGATGTGACTAGCGCTTCCTACGAGCAGTACTTC.

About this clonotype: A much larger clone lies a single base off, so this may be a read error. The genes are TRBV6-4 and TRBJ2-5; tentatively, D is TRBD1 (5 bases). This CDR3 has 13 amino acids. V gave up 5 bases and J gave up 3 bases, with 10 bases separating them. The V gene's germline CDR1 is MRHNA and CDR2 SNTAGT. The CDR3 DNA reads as TGTGCCAGCAGTAAAGACAGAGAAGAGACCCAGTACTTC. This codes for CASSKDREETQYF.

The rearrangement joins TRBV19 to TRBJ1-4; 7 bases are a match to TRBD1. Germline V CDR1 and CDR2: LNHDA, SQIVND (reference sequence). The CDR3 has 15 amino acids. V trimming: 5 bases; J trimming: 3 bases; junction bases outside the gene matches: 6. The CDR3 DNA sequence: TGTGCCAGTAGTCCTGCGGGACAGTCTAATGAAAAACTGTTTTTT. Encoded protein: CASSPAGQSNEKLFF. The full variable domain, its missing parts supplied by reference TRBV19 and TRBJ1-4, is DGGITQSPKYLFRKEGQNVTLSCEQNLNHDAMYWYRQDPGQGLRLIYYSQIVNDFQKGDIAEGYSVSREKKESFPLTVTSAQKNPTAFYLCASSPAGQSNEKLFFGSGTQLSVL.

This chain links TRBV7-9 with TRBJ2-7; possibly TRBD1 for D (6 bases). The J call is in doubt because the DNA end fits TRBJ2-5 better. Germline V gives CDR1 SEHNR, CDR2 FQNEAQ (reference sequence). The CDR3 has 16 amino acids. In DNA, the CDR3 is TGTGCCAGCAGCTTAGCGCCCGACTCGAGGGGGGAGACCCAGTACTTC. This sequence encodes CASSLAPDSRGETQYF.

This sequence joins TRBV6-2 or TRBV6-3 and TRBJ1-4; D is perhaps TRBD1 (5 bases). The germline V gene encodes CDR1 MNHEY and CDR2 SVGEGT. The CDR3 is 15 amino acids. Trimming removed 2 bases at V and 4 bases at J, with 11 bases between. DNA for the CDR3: TGTGCCAGCAGTTACCGGAGGGGCGTTAATGAAAAACTGTTTTTT. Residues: CASSYRRGVNEKLFF.

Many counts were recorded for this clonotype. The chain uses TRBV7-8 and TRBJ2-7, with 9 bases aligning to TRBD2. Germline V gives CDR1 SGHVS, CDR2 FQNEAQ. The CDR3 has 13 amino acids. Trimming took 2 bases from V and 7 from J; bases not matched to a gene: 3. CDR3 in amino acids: CASSLRAGGEQYF. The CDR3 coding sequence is TGTGCCAGCAGCTTAAGGGCGGGGGGGGAGCAGTACTTC. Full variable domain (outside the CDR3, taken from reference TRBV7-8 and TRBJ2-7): GAGVSQSPRYKVAKRGQDVALRCDPISGHVSLFWYQQALGQGPEFLTYFQNEAQLDKSGLPSDRFFAERPEGSVSTLKIQRTQQEDSAVYLCASSLRAGGEQYFGPGTRLTVT.

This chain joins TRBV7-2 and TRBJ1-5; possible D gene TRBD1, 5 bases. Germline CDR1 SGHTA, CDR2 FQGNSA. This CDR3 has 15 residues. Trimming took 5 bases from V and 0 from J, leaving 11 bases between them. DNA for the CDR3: TGTGCCAGCAGCGACGAGGGACGTAGCAATCAGCCCCAGCATTTT. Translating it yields CASSDEGRSNQPQHF. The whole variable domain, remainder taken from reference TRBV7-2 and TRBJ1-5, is GAGVSQSPSNKVTEKGKDVELRCDPISGHTALYWYRQSLGQGLEFLIYFQGNSAPDKSGLPSDRFSAERTGGSVSTLTIQRTQQEDSAVYLCASSDEGRSNQPQHFGDGTRLSIL.

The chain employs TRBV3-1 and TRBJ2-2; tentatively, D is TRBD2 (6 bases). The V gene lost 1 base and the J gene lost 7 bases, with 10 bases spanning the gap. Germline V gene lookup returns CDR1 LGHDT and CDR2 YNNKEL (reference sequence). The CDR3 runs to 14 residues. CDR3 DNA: TGTGCCAGCAGCCAAGTTGGGAGGCGCGGGGAGCTGTTTTTT. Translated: CASSQVGRRGELFF.

The CDR3 is CASSATGERNTIYF. CDR3 DNA sequence: TGTGCCAGCAGCGCAACAGGGGAACGTAACACCATATATTTT. The genes are TRBV9 and TRBJ1-3; 7 bases map to TRBD1. V lost 3 bases, J lost 7 bases, and 7 bases stayed unmatched. Germline V gene lookup returns CDR1 SGDLS and CDR2 YYNGEE. The CDR3 spans 14 residues.